Below are 20 T cell receptor beta chains sequenced from a single sample in a study of cytomegalovirus exposure and HLA in healthy donors. The protocol was immunoSEQ multiplex PCR, while the TCRdb copy is restricted to in-frame clones and leaves out a portion. The table has fewer than 350,000 clones, approximately 90% seen once. Sequenced sample: PBMCs. The receptors here all came from a woman aged 18-29 years in good health and CMV-seronegative.

The chain's CDR3 is CASPRQGNYGYTF. For the CDR3, the DNA is TGTGCCAGCCCTCGGCAGGGGAACTATGGCTACACCTTC. The rearrangement joins TRBV6-1 to TRBJ1-2, with D tentatively TRBD1 (6 bases). Trimming stripped 8 bases from V and 2 bases from J, with 12 bases between. The CDR3 length is 13 residues. Germline V gene sequence: CDR1 MNHNS, CDR2 SASEGT.

The chain links TRBV6-5 to TRBJ1-5; 11 nucleotides align to TRBD1. The CDR3 has 15 residues. The germline gives CDR1 MNHEY, CDR2 SVGAGI. Losses at the gene ends were 4 bases for V and 7 bases for J; bases not matched to a gene: 6. CDR3 region: CASSSGQGASQPQHF. In nucleotides, the CDR3 is TGTGCCAGCAGTTCAGGACAGGGGGCCAGCCAGCCCCAGCATTTT.

V usage is TRBV30 and J usage is TRBJ2-1; 8 nucleotides match TRBD2. The V gene end was trimmed by 0 bases and the J gene end by 4 bases; junction bases not matched to a gene: 8. This CDR3 has 16 amino acids. Germline-derived CDR1 and CDR2 are GTSNPN and SVGIG (reference sequence). This chain's CDR3 is CAWSVRPLAGYNEQFF. The CDR3 DNA follows: TGTGCCTGGAGTGTACGGCCGCTAGCGGGTTACAATGAGCAGTTCTTC. The full variable domain, rest sourced from reference TRBV30 and TRBJ2-1, is SQTIHQWPATLVQPVGSPLSLECTVEGTSNPNLYWYRQAAGRGLQLLFYSVGIGQISSEVPQNLSASRPQDRQFILSSKKLLLSDSGFYLCAWSVRPLAGYNEQFFGPGTRLTVL.

The V gene is TRBV27, the J gene TRBJ1-5; the match to TRBD1 covers 8 bases. There are 14 residues in the CDR3. The ends lost 4 bases at V and 7 bases at J; junction bases unmatched: 6. Per germline, CDR1 MNHEY and CDR2 SMNVEV (reference sequence). The CDR3 DNA reads TGTGCCAGCAGTTCAATCTCAGGGGGCCAGCCCCAGCATTTT. It translates to CASSSISGGQPQHF.

The chain is built from TRBV5-1 and TRBJ2-5; no firm D call. Germline loops: CDR1 SGHRS, CDR2 YFSETQ. CDR3 length: 14 residues. V shed 4 bases and J shed 3 bases, with 13 bases lying between them. CDR3 coding DNA: TGCGCCAGCAGCCTAACAGATGTAAAAGAGACCCAGTACTTC. The encoded protein is CASSLTDVKETQYF. Together with reference TRBV5-1 and TRBJ2-5, the CDR3 gives the full variable domain: KAGVTQTPRYLIKTRGQQVTLSCSPISGHRSVSWYQQTPGQGLQFLFEYFSETQRNKGNFPGRFSGRQFSNSRSEMNVSTLELGDSALYLCASSLTDVKETQYFGPGTRLLVL.

This clone has just one count. The gene calls are TRBV18 and TRBJ2-3; TRBD2 matches at 7 bases. The CDR3 loop spans 15 amino acids. The germline V gene encodes CDR1 KGHSH and CDR2 LQKENI. The J segment lost 1 base and the V segment lost 2 bases, leaving 3 bases of the junction unmatched. CDR3 bases: TGTGCCAGCTCACCAGTGGCGGGGGGCACAGATACGCAGTATTTT. Translated, it gives CASSPVAGGTDTQYF.

In its sample, this clone was seen a few times. The gene calls are TRBV15 and TRBJ1-5, with 9 bases identical to TRBD1. The CDR3 is 15 amino acids. The trim removed 4 bases at V and 5 bases at J, leaving 6 bases unmatched. Per the germline V gene, CDR1 is LNHNV and CDR2 is YYDKDF (reference sequence). As DNA, the CDR3 is TGTGCCACCAGCACGGACAGGGGAAGGTATCAGCCCCAGCATTTT. It codes for CATSTDRGRYQPQHF.

J is TRBJ2-1 and V is TRBV29-1; 12 nucleotides align to TRBD1. This CDR3 region has 16 residues. The germline V gene encodes CDR1 SQVTM and CDR2 ANQGSEA. The junction had 11 bases not matched to a gene; V was cut back by 3 bases and J by 8 bases. The CDR3 spells CSVERDRGQSLYEQFF. For the CDR3, the DNA is TGCAGCGTTGAGAGGGACAGGGGGCAATCCTTGTATGAGCAGTTCTTC.

This rearrangement joins TRBV28 to TRBJ2-7, with a weak D call TRBD2 (5 bases). V lost 6 bases to trimming and J lost 1 base, with 19 bases between them. Germline V gene data show CDR1 as MDHEN and CDR2 as SYDVKM. The CDR3 length is 16 residues. Written as DNA, the CDR3 is TGTGCCAGCAGAACTAGAACTAGATTGGGATCCTACGAGCAGTACTTC. Its protein product is CASRTRTRLGSYEQYF.

The chain employs TRBV5-4 and TRBJ2-1; weak D call: TRBD2 (5 bases). The V gene's germline CDR1 is SGHNT and CDR2 YYREEE (reference sequence). V lost 4 bases and J lost 3, with 14 bases in between. The CDR3 covers 15 residues. CDR3: CASSGGTEIYNEQFF. CDR3 DNA: TGTGCCAGCAGCGGAGGAACCGAGATCTACAATGAGCAGTTCTTC.

This rearrangement joins TRBV6-4 to TRBJ1-2; D is possibly TRBD1 (5 bases). In germline, CDR1 is MRHNA, CDR2 SNTAGT. The CDR3 is 15 residues long. V shed 0 bases and J shed 4 bases, with 12 bases lying between them. CDR3 in DNA: TGTGCCAGCAGTGACTCACCAGGGCTCAGCTATGGCTACACCTTC. Translated, it gives CASSDSPGLSYGYTF.

This clone occurred a few times. V and J are TRBV2 and TRBJ1-2; D ambiguous. V was trimmed by 1 base and J by 8 bases, leaving 8 bases between them. CDR1 and CDR2 (germline): SNHLY, FYNNEI. The CDR3 runs 12 residues. The CDR3 DNA is TGTGCCAGCAGTGAAGGAGTGAAAGGCTACACCTTC. Protein product: CASSEGVKGYTF.

This clone occurred once. The V gene is TRBV27, the J gene TRBJ2-1; a possible D gene is TRBD2 (5 bases). Germline values: CDR1 MNHEY, CDR2 SMNVEV (reference sequence). CDR3 length equals 15 residues. With 0 bases removed from V and 7 bases from J, the gap between germline ends came to 13 bases. The DNA for the CDR3 is TGTGCCAGCAGTTTATCACGTAGCGCTGGGAATGAGCAGTTCTTC. It is translated as CASSLSRSAGNEQFF.

V usage is TRBV2 and J usage is TRBJ1-1; 8 nucleotides align to TRBD1. CDR1 is SNHLY, CDR2 FYNNEI, per germline. With 4 bases clipped from V and 1 base from J, the junction kept 2 bases outside the gene matches. The CDR3 runs to 14 residues. The CDR3 is CASSGDRQNTEAFF. Written as DNA, the CDR3 is TGTGCCAGCAGTGGGGACAGGCAGAACACTGAAGCTTTCTTT.

The genes are TRBV19 and TRBJ2-2; 11 nucleotides align to TRBD2. CDR1 and CDR2 from the germline V gene are LNHDA and SQIVND (reference sequence). The CDR3 consists of 18 residues. V lost 6 bases, J lost 3 bases, and 12 bases stayed unmatched. The CDR3 DNA reads TGTGCCAGTAGCTGGCTAGCGGGAGGTCGGTCCGACACCGGGGAGCTGTTTTTT. Encoded protein: CASSWLAGGRSDTGELFF.

The chain couples TRBV16 to TRBJ2-2, with D possibly being TRBD2 (5 bases). Trimming stripped 1 base from V and 4 bases from J, with 10 bases between. Germline-derived CDR1 and CDR2 are KGHSY and FQNENV. The CDR3 contains 15 residues. The CDR3 DNA sequence: TGTGCCAGCAGCCAATATCAGCGGAGCACCGGGGAGCTGTTTTTT. It is translated as CASSQYQRSTGELFF.

The chain combines TRBV28 with TRBJ1-1, with D unclear. V lost 2 bases and J lost 4, with 11 bases in between. The germline V gene has CDR1 MDHEN and CDR2 SYDVKM. The CDR3 sequence is 14 residues long. CDR3 amino acids: CASSLTDYLTEAFF. CDR3 nucleotide sequence: TGTGCCAGCAGTTTAACGGACTACCTCACTGAAGCTTTCTTT.

The chain uses TRBV28 and TRBJ2-7; TRBD2 agrees at 12 bases. Germline assignment: CDR1 MDHEN and CDR2 SYDVKM. The trim removed 6 bases at V and 4 bases at J, leaving 7 bases unmatched. The CDR3 contains 15 residues. CDR3: CASSDGTSGPYEQYF. CDR3 coding DNA: TGTGCCAGCAGCGACGGGACTAGCGGGCCATACGAGCAGTACTTC.

This chain uses TRBV28 with TRBJ1-1; a weak D match, TRBD1 (5 bases). V gave up 2 bases and J gave up 8 bases, with 9 bases separating them. The CDR3 spans 12 residues. Germline lookup yields CDR1 MDHEN and CDR2 SYDVKM. CDR3 nucleotides: TGTGCCAGCAGTTTACAAGGGGTAGAAGCTTTCTTT. Protein: CASSLQGVEAFF.

V is TRBV7-2 and J is TRBJ2-1; TRBD2 matches at 8 bases. Germline V gene sequence: CDR1 SGHTA, CDR2 FQGNSA. After removal of 5 bases from V and 4 bases from J, the junction contained 13 bases not matched to a gene. This CDR3 region has 17 residues. The CDR3 loop is CASSPTLGTRGYNEQFF. The CDR3 DNA sequence: TGTGCCAGCAGCCCGACGTTAGGGACTAGGGGGTACAATGAGCAGTTCTTC.